Included here is one T cell receptor beta chain sequence, with context. Its specificity is not known. Profiled with immunoSEQ multiplex PCR; TCRdb holds only in-frame clones, not every one. The table shows about 38,000 clones, with about 93% occurring only once. The V gene lost 1 base and the J gene lost 4 bases, with 8 bases spanning the gap. The CDR3 has 14 amino acids. In germline, CDR1 is MGHRA, CDR2 YSYEKL. The data derive from a study of cytomegalovirus exposure and HLA in healthy donors. Study outcomes and limitations: High sensitivity and specificity were reportedly achieved when the classifier diagnosed cytomegalovirus status. Usually a TCR sequence was rare, but some public TCRs were found in many donors.

The sequence was collected from a man between 18 and 29 years old in good health and CMV-seronegative. The V call is TRBV4-1, the J call TRBJ2-1; the D gene is possibly TRBD1 (6 bases). The sample taken for sequencing was PBMCs. The CDR3 region is CASSQVDSYNEQFF. CDR3 nucleotide sequence: TGCGCCAGCAGCCAAGTGGACAGTTACAATGAGCAGTTCTTC.